These 3 T cell receptor beta chains share one sample of origin, sequenced in a study of OX40 agonist ivuxolimab in advanced cancers. Repertoires were generated with immunoSEQ multiplex PCR, while TCRdb's copy carries only in-frame clones and drops some. The sample includes 49,000 or so clones, roughly 82% seen only once; the top ten take 2.6%. Sequencing used CD4+ or CD8+ T cells sorted from blood, obtained in a trial of the OX40 agonist ivuxolimab. All receptors come from an adult with an advanced solid tumor such as melanoma, head and neck, liver or kidney cancer.

The gene calls are TRBV6-5 and TRBJ1-1; D unresolved. V was cut by 7 bases and J by 3 bases, with 6 bases left in between. Germline CDR1 and CDR2: MNHEY and SVGAGI. This CDR3 is built from 11 residues. CDR3 DNA: TGTGCCAGCAAGGCACACACTGAAGCTTTCTTT. Encoded protein: CASKAHTEAFF.

This chain links TRBV2 with TRBJ1-2; the D gene is possibly TRBD1 (5 bases). CDR3 length: 14 amino acids. V was pared by 4 bases and J by 8 bases, with 17 bases between. Per germline, CDR1 SNHLY and CDR2 FYNNEI. CDR3 residues: CASSAGGPGEGYTF. CDR3 bases: TGTGCCAGCAGTGCTGGGGGTCCGGGAGAAGGCTACACCTTC.

The chain carries TRBV25-1 and TRBJ1-2; 9 bases are shared with TRBD1. Trimming at V came to 2 bases and at J to 2 bases, leaving 3 bases not matched to a gene. In germline, CDR1 is MGHDK, CDR2 SYGVNS. There are 15 residues in the CDR3. CDR3 nucleotide sequence: TGTGCCAGCAGTGAAGGGACAGGGCGAAACTATGGCTACACCTTC. Amino acid sequence: CASSEGTGRNYGYTF.